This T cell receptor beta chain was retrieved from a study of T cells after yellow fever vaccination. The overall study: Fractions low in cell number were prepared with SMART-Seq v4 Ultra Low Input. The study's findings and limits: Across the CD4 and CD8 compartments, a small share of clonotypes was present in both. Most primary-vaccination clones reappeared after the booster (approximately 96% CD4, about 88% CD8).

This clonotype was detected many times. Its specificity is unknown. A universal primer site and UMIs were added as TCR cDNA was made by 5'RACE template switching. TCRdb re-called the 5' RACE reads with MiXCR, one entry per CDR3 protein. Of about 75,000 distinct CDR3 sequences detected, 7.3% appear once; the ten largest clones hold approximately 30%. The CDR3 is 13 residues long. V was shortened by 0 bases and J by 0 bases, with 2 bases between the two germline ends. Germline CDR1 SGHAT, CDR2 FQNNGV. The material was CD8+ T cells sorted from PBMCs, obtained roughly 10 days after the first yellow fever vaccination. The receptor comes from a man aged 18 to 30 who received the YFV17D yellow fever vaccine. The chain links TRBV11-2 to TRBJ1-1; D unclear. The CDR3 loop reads CASSLEMNTEAFF. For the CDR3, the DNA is TGTGCCAGCAGCTTAGAAATGAACACTGAAGCTTTCTTT.